The 5 T cell receptor beta chains in this list originate from one sample, sequenced in a study of blood T cell repertoires in COVID-19. The method was immunoSEQ multiplex PCR; TCRdb's version includes in-frame clones alone and lacks a portion of them. This table holds roughly 65,000 clones, roughly 77% found once. The sample was peripheral blood. The receptor set was obtained from a man older than 75 with acute or convalescent COVID-19.

The V gene is TRBV7-8, the J gene TRBJ2-7; tentative D call: TRBD1 (7 bases). Germline lookup yields CDR1 SGHVS and CDR2 FQNEAQ. The germline V and J ends were trimmed by 4 bases and 6 bases, with 22 bases remaining between them. There are 16 residues in the CDR3. The CDR3 sequence is CASSSRAETGRFEQYF. The CDR3 DNA is TGTGCCAGCAGCTCGCGGGCCGAGACAGGGAGGTTCGAGCAGTACTTC.

The rearrangement uses TRBV18 and TRBJ1-4; perhaps TRBD1 as D (5 bases). The CDR3 is made up of 15 amino acids. Germline CDR1 KGHSH, CDR2 LQKENI. V lost 3 bases to trimming and J lost 0 bases, with 8 bases between them. The CDR3 region has the DNA TGTGCCAGCTCACCGGTGACAGCAACTAATGAAAAACTGTTTTTT. Encoded protein: CASSPVTATNEKLFF.

This clone was counted a few times. This chain connects TRBV3-1 (or the pseudogene TRBV3-2) to TRBJ2-1, with D perhaps matching TRBD2 (6 bases). CDR1 LGHDT and CDR2 YNNKEL come from the germline V gene (reference sequence). V lost 1 base and J 9 bases, leaving 13 bases between the germline ends. CDR3 length: 14 amino acids. The CDR3 sequence: CASSQGGIAGEQFF. The CDR3 DNA follows: TGTGCCAGCAGCCAAGGCGGGATCGCGGGTGAGCAGTTCTTC.

This clone occurred once. This chain uses TRBV18 with TRBJ2-7; maybe TRBD2 (6 bases). CDR1 is KGHSH and CDR2 is LQKENI in the germline V gene. The V end lost 5 bases, the J end lost 3 bases, and 11 bases lay between the germline ends. The CDR3 totals 13 residues. CDR3 DNA sequence: TGTGCCAGCTCAGAGGGACTGTACTACGAGCAGTACTTC. Protein product: CASSEGLYYEQYF.

This clone was observed a handful of times. V is TRBV29-1 and J is TRBJ2-2; weak D call: TRBD2 (7 bases). The CDR3 runs 15 residues. Germline V CDR1 and CDR2: SQVTM, ANQGSEA. The V end was cut by 3 bases, the J end by 4 bases, with 15 bases between. CDR3 DNA: TGCAGCGTTGACGCGGGGGCAGGAGTCACCGGGGAGCTGTTTTTT. It codes for CSVDAGAGVTGELFF.